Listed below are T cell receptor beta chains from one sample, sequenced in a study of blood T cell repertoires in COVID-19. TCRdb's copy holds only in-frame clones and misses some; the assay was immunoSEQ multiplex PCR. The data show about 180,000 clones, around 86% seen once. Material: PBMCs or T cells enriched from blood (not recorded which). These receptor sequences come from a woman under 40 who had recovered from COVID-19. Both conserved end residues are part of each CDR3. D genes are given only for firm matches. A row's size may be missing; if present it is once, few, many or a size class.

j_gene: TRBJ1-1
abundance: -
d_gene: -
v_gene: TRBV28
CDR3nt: TGTGCCAGCAGTCCAGGGTCAGGCACTGAAGCTTTCTTT
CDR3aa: CASSPGSGTEAFF

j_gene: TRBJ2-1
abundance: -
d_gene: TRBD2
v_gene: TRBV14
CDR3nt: TGTGCCAGCAGCCAATATTTGCTAACTAGCGGGCTGTACAATGAGCAGTTCTTC
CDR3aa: CASSQYLLTSGLYNEQFF

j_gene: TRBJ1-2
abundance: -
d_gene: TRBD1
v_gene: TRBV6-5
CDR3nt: TGTGCCAGCAGTTGGGGACAGGGGGGAAACTATGGCTACACCTTC
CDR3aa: CASSWGQGGNYGYTF

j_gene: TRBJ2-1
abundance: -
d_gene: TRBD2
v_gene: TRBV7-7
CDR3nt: TGTGCTAGCAGCTCTCAACTAGCGGGAGTCAATGAGCAGTTCTTC
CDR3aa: CASSSQLAGVNEQFF

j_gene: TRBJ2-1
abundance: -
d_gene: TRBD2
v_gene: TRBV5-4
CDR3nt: TGTGCCAGCAGCTTGGTTACTAGCGGGAAGGGTAATGAGCAGTTCTTC
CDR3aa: CASSLVTSGKGNEQFF

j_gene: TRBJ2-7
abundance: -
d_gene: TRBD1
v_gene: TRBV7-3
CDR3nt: TGTGCCAGCAGCCCAGACAGGGATGGGATCGAGCAGTACTTC
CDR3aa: CASSPDRDGIEQYF

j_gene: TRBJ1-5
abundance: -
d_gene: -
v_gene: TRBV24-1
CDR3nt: TGTGCCACCAGTGCGGGGGGGCCCTACAATCAGCCCCAGCATTTT
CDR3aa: CATSAGGPYNQPQHF

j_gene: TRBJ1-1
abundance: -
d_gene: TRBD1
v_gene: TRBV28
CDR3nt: TGTGCCAGCAGTTTCGACAGGGGAATCACTGAAGCTTTCTTT
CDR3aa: CASSFDRGITEAFF

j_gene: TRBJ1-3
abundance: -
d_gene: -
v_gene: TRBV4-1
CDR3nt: TGCGCCAGCAGCCAAGAGCCGGGTTTTGGAAACACCATATATTTT
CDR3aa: CASSQEPGFGNTIYF

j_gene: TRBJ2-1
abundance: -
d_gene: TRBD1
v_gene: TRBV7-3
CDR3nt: TGTGCCAGCAGCTCGGGACAGGGTAATTTGGAGCAGTTCTTC
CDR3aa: CASSSGQGNLEQFF

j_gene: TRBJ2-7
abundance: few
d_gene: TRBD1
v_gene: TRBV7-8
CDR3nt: TGTGCCAGCAGCTTAGAAGAGACAGGGGTCCCCATCTCCTACGAGCAGTACTTC
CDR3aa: CASSLEETGVPISYEQYF